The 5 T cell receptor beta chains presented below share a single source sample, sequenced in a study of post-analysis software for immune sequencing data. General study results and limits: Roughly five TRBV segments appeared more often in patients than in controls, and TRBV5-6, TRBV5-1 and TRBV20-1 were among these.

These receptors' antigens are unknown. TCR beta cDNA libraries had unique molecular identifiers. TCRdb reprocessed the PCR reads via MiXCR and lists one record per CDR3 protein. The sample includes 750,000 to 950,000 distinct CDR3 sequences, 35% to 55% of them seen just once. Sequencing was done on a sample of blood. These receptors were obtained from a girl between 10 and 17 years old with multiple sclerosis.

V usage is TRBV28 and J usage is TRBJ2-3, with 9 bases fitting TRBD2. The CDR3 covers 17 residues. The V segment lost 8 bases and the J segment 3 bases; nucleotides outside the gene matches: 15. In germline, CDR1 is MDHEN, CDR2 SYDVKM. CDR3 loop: CASASRPSGNPTDTQYF. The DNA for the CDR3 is TGTGCCAGCGCCTCCCGGCCTAGCGGGAATCCAACAGATACGCAGTATTTT. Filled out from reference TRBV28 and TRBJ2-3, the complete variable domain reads DVKVTQSSRYLVKRTGEKVFLECVQDMDHENMFWYRQDPGLGLRLIYFSYDVKMKEKGDIPEGYSVSREKKERFSLILESASTNQTSMYLCASASRPSGNPTDTQYFGPGTRLTVL.

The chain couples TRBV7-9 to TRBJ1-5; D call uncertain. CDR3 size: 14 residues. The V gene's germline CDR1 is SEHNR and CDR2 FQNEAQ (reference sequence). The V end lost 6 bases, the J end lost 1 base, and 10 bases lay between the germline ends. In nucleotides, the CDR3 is TGTGCCAGCAGACCTGACGGAAGCAATCAGCCCCAGCATTTT. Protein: CASRPDGSNQPQHF.

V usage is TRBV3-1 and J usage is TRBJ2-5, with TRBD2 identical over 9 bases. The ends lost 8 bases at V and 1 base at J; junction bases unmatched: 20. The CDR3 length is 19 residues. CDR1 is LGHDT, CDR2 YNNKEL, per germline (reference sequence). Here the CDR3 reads CASRNTGGLAGTRQETQYF. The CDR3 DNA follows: TGTGCCAGCCGCAACACTGGTGGGCTAGCGGGGACTCGCCAAGAGACCCAGTACTTC.

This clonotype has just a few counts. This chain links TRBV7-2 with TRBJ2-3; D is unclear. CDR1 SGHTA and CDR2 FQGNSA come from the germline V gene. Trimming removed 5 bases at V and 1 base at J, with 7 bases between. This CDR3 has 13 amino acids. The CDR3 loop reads CASSPEGTDTQYF. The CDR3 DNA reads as TGTGCCAGCAGCCCTGAGGGCACAGATACGCAGTATTTT.

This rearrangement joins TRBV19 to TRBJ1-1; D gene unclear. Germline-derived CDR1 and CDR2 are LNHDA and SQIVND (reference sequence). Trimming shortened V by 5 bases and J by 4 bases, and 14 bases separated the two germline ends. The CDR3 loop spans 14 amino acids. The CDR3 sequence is CASSWSSRGTEAFF. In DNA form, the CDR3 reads TGTGCCAGTAGTTGGAGTTCCCGGGGCACTGAAGCTTTCTTT.